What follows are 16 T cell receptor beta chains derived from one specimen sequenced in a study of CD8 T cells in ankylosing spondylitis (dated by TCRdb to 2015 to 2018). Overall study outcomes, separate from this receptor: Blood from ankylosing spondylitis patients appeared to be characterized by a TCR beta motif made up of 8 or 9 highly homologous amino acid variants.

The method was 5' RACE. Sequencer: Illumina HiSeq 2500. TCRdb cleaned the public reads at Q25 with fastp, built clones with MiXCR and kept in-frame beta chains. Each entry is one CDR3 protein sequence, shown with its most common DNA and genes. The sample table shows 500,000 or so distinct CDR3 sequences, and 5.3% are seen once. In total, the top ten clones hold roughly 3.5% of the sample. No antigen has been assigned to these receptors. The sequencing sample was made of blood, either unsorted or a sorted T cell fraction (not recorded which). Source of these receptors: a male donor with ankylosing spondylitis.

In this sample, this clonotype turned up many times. CDR3 amino acids: CASSFAWEGPYNEQFF. The CDR3 DNA is TGCGCCAGCAGCTTCGCGTGGGAGGGCCCCTACAATGAGCAGTTCTTC. This chain uses TRBV5-1 with TRBJ2-1; 7 positions agree with TRBD2. V shed 2 bases, J shed 2 bases, and the junction held 7 bases outside the gene matches. The CDR3 has 16 amino acids. Germline CDR1 reads SGHRS; CDR2 reads YFSETQ.

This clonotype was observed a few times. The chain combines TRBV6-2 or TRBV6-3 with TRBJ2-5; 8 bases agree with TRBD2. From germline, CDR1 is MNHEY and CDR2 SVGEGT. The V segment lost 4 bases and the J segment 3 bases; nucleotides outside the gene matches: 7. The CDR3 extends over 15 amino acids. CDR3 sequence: CASSSTTGGKETQYF. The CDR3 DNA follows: TGTGCCAGCAGTTCCACTACGGGGGGGAAAGAGACCCAGTACTTC.

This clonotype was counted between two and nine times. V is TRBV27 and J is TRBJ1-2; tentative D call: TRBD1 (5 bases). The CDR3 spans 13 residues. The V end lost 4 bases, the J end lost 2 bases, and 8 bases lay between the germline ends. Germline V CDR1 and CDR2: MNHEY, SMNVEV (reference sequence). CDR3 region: CASSWGENYGYTF. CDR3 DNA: TGTGCCAGCAGTTGGGGGGAGAACTATGGCTACACCTTC.

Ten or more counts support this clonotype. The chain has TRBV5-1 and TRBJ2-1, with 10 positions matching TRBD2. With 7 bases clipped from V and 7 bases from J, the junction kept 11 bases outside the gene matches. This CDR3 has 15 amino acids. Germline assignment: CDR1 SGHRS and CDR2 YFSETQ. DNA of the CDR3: TGCGCCAGCCAGAACCTAGCGGGAGTTTCTAATGAGCAGTTCTTC. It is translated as CASQNLAGVSNEQFF.

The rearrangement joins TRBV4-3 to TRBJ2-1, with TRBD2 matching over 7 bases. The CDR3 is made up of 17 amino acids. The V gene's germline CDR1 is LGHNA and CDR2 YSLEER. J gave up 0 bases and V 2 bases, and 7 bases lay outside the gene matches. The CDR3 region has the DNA TGCGCCAGCAGCCAATCACCAGCGGGAAGCTCCTACAATGAGCAGTTCTTC. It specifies CASSQSPAGSSYNEQFF.

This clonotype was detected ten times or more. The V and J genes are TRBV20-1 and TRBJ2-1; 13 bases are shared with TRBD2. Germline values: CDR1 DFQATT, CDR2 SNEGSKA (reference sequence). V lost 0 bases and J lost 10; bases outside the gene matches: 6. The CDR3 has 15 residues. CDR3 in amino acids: CSARDVGLAGREQFF. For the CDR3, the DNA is TGCAGTGCTAGAGATGTGGGACTAGCGGGGCGGGAGCAGTTCTTC.

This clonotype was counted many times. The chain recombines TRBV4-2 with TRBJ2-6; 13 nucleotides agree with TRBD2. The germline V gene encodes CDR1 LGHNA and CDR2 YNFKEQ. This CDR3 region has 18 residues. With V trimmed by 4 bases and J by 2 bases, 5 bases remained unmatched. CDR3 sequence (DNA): TGTGCCAGCAGCCTATGGACTAGCGGGAGACCTGGGGCCAACGTCCTGACTTTC. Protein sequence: CASSLWTSGRPGANVLTF.

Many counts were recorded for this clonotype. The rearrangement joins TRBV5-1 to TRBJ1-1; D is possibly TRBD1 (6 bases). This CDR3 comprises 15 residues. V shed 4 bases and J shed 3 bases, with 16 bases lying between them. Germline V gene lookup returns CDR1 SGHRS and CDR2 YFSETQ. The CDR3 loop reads CASSPAGTPDTEAFF. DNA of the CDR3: TGCGCCAGCAGCCCCGCCGGGACACCGGACACTGAAGCTTTCTTT. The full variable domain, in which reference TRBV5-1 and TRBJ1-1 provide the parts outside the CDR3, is KAGVTQTPRYLIKTRGQQVTLSCSPISGHRSVSWYQQTPGQGLQFLFEYFSETQRNKGNFPGRFSGRQFSNSRSEMNVSTLELGDSALYLCASSPAGTPDTEAFFGQGTRLTVV.

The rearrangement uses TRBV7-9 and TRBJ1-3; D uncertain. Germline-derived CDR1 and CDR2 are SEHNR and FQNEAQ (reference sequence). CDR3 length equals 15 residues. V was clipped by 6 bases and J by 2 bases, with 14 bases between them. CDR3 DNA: TGTGCCAGCAGTTTTTCCAATGTCGCTGGAAACACCATATATTTT. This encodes CASSFSNVAGNTIYF.

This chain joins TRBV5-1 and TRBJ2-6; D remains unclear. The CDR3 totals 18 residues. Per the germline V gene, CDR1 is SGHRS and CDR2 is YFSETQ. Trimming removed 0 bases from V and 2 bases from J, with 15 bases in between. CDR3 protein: CASSLVVHNGPGANVLTF. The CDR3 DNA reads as TGCGCCAGCAGCTTGGTTGTCCATAACGGACCTGGGGCCAACGTCCTGACTTTC.

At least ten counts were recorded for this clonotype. This chain's CDR3 is CASSLQALGRKVQETQYF. CDR3 coding DNA: TGCGCCAGCAGCCTTCAGGCTTTGGGCCGCAAAGTCCAAGAGACCCAGTACTTC. This chain joins TRBV4-3 and TRBJ2-5; no reliable D call. The CDR3 spans 18 residues. Germline V lookup: CDR1 LGHNA, CDR2 YSLEER. The V end was cut by 4 bases, the J end by 1 base, with 22 bases between.

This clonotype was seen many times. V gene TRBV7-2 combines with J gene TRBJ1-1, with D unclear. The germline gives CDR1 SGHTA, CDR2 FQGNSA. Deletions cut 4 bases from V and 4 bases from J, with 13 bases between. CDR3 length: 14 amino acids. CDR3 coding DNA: TGTGCCAGCAGCTACCGACAAGGACCCACTGAAGCTTTCTTT. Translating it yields CASSYRQGPTEAFF.

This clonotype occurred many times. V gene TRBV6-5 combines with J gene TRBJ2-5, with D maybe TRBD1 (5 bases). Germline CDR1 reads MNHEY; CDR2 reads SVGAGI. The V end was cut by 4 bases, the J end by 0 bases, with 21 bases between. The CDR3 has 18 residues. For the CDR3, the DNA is TGTGCCAGCAGTTCGGGCGGTATTACAGGTGACTACCAAGAGACCCAGTACTTC. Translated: CASSSGGITGDYQETQYF.

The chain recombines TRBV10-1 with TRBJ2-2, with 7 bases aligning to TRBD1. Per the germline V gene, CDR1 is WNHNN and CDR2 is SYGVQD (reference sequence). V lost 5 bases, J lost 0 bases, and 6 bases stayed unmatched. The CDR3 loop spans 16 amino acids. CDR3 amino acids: CASSNRTGANTGELFF. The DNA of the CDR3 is TGCGCCAGCAGTAATAGGACAGGAGCGAACACCGGGGAGCTGTTTTTT.

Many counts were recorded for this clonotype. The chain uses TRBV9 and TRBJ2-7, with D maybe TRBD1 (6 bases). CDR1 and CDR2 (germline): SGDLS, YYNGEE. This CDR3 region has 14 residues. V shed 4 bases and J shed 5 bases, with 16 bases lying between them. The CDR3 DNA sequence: TGTGCCAGCAGCCCACAGGGATTAGTACACGAGCAGTACTTC. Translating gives CASSPQGLVHEQYF. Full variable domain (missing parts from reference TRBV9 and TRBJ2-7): DSGVTQTPKHLITATGQRVTLRCSPRSGDLSVYWYQQSLDQGLQFLIQYYNGEERAKGNILERFSAQQFPDLHSELNLSSLELGDSALYFCASSPQGLVHEQYFGPGTRLTVT.

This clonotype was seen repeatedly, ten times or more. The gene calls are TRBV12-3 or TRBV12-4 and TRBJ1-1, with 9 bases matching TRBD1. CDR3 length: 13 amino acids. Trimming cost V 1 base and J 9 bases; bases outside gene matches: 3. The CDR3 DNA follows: TGTGCCAGCAGTTTAGAACAGGGGGCGAAAGCTTTCTTT. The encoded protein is CASSLEQGAKAFF.